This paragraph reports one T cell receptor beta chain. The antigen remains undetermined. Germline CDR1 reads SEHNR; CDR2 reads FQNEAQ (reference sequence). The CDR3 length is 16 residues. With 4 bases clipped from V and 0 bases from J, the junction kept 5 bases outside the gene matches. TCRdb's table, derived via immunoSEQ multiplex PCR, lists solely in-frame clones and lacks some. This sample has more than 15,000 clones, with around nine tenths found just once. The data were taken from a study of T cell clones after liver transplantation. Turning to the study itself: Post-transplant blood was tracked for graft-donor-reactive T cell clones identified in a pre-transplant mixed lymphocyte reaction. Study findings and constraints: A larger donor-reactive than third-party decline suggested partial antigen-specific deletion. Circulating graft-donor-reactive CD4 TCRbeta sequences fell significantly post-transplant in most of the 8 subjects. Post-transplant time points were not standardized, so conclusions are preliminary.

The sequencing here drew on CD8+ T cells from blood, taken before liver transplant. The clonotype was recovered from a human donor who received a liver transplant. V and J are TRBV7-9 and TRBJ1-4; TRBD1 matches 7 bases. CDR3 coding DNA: TGTGCCAGCAGCTGGGACAGAGACGCAACTAATGAAAAACTGTTTTTT. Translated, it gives CASSWDRDATNEKLFF. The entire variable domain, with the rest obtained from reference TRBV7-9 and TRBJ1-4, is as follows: DTGVSQNPRHKITKRGQNVTFRCDPISEHNRLYWYRQTLGQGPEFLTYFQNEAQLEKSRLLSDRFSAERPKGSFSTLEIQRTEQGDSAMYLCASSWDRDATNEKLFFGSGTQLSVL.